The rows below give T cell receptor beta chains drawn from one sample of a study of T cells in Graves' hyperthyroidism and ophthalmopathy. MiXCR, applied by TCRdb to the multiplex PCR reads, yields one record per CDR3 protein. The sample yields 540,000 or so distinct CDR3 sequences, about half seen once. Source material: peripheral blood or thyroid tissue (not recorded which). The receptors were sampled from an adult woman with Graves' disease, either hyperthyroidism or ophthalmopathy (not recorded which). Both conserved end residues are part of each CDR3. The D gene is left open where the match is weak. Rows may omit the clone size; those that give it use once, few, many or a size class.

many,TRBJ2-2,TRBV6-6,TRBD2,TGTGCCAGCAGTCATGGGACTAGCATTGGCGGGGAGCTGTTTTTT,CASSHGTSIGGELFF
.,TRBJ1-2,TRBV7-2,TRBD1,TGTGCCAGCAGCTCAACCCCCGGGACAGGGGGAAGCGGCTACACCTTC,CASSSTPGTGGSGYTF
once,TRBJ1-4,TRBV20-1,.,TGCAGTGCTAGAGATAGACGGGAGAATGAAAAACTGTTTTTT,CSARDRRENEKLFF
.,TRBJ2-2,TRBV9,.,TGTGCCAGCAGCGTGAGTTCCGGGGAGCTGTTTTTT,CASSVSSGELFF
.,TRBJ1-6,TRBV2,.,TGTGCCAGCAGTGATTCGACATCGACTAACAATTCACCCCTCCACTTT,CASSDSTSTNNSPLHF
many,TRBJ1-5,TRBV7-3,TRBD1,TGTGCCAGCAGCCCAGACAGGGATCAGCCCCAGCATTTT,CASSPDRDQPQHF
many,TRBJ1-2,TRBV10-3,.,TGTGCCATCAGTCCACGGACAGATTTGGGGTTTGACTACACCTTC,CAISPRTDLGFDYTF
few,TRBJ1-5,TRBV20-1,.,TGCAGTGCTAGTAGCGGGGGCACCGGTCAGCCCCAGCATTTT,CSASSGGTGQPQHF
many,TRBJ1-3,TRBV29-1,TRBD1,TGCAGCGTTGAAGATCCAGGCAGGGGGAAGAACACCATATATTTT,CSVEDPGRGKNTIYF
.,TRBJ2-5,TRBV14,.,TGTGCCAGCAGCCAACTCGAAGAGACCCAGTACTTC,CASSQLEETQYF
.,TRBJ2-2,TRBV4-1,TRBD1,TGCGCCAGCAGCCAATTAAGACAGGGGGCGCCCGGGGAGCTGTTTTTT,CASSQLRQGAPGELFF
many,TRBJ1-1,TRBV5-1,TRBD1,TGCGCCAGCAGCGGAGGGACAGGGTATGAAGCTTTCTTT,CASSGGTGYEAFF
many,TRBJ2-7,TRBV20-1,.,TGCAGTGCCTTATTGACAGGCCGAAACCACGAGCAGTACTTC,CSALLTGRNHEQYF
many,TRBJ1-6,TRBV2,TRBD1,TGTGCCAGCAGCGCAGGGACAGGGGGGTCACCCCTCCACTTT,CASSAGTGGSPLHF
.,TRBJ1-3,TRBV15,.,TGTGCCAACTCTGGAAACACCATATATTTT,CANSGNTIYF
few,TRBJ2-5,TRBV28,TRBD1,TGTGCCAGCAGTTTGATGCGACAGGGCTGGGAGACCCAGTACTTC,CASSLMRQGWETQYF
few,TRBJ2-7,TRBV6-6,TRBD1,TGTGCCAGCAGGGACAGGGGGTACTACGAGCAGTACTTC,CASRDRGYYEQYF
.,TRBJ2-7,TRBV7-2,TRBD1,TGTGCCAGCAGCCGCTCCGGACAGGGGTACACCTACGAGCAGTACTTC,CASSRSGQGYTYEQYF
many,TRBJ2-5,TRBV5-1,.,TGCGCCAGCAGCGCGGGTGAAGAGACCCAGTACTTC,CASSAGEETQYF
many,TRBJ1-5,TRBV12-3/TRBV12-4,TRBD1,TGTGCCAGCAGACTAGGTGCCAACAGGGGTAACCAGCCCCAGCATTTT,CASRLGANRGNQPQHF
many,TRBJ2-6,TRBV5-1,.,TGCGCCAGCAGCTTGGGCCGGGGTGGGGCCAACGTCCTGACTTTC,CASSLGRGGANVLTF
many,TRBJ2-7,TRBV4-1,TRBD2,TGCGCCAGCAGCCCTCCCGGGGGGAGGGCCGAGCAGTACTTC,CASSPPGGRAEQYF
.,TRBJ2-2,TRBV11-3,.,TGTGCCAGCAGCCCCAGGGCCAGCGGCGAGCTGTTTTTT,CASSPRASGELFF
few,TRBJ2-5,TRBV2,TRBD1,TGTGCCACAGCCGGGACAGGGCGCGAGACCCAGTACTTC,CATAGTGRETQYF
.,TRBJ1-4,TRBV7-8,.,TGTGCCAGCAGCTTAGTGGCTAGCGGTAATGAAAAACTGTTTTTT,CASSLVASGNEKLFF
.,TRBJ2-7,TRBV20-1,TRBD1,TGCAGTGCTGGCCCGACAGGGCACTACGAGCAGTACTTC,CSAGPTGHYEQYF
.,TRBJ2-5,TRBV7-9,.,TGTGCCAGCAGCATCCGGACATTCCAAGAGACCCAGTACTTC,CASSIRTFQETQYF
many,TRBJ1-2,TRBV9,TRBD1,TGTGCCAGCAGCGTAGTTGGGACAGATTATGGCTACACCTTC,CASSVVGTDYGYTF
.,TRBJ1-2,TRBV29-1,.,TGCAGCGTCCCCGACCCCTACACCTTC,CSVPDPYTF
.,TRBJ2-7,TRBV6-5,TRBD1,TGTGCCAGCAGTTACTCCGGGACAGGGGGCTACGAGCAGTACTTC,CASSYSGTGGYEQYF
many,TRBJ1-1,TRBV18,.,TGTGCCAGCTCACCATACAACACTGAAGCTTTCTTT,CASSPYNTEAFF
.,TRBJ1-2,TRBV5-6,.,TGTGCCAGCAGCTTGGCGGGGGCGGAGGGCTACACCTTC,CASSLAGAEGYTF
.,TRBJ1-2,TRBV29-1,TRBD1,TGCAGCGTTCCGCAAGAGCTTACGGGACAGGGATACGGCTACACCTTC,CSVPQELTGQGYGYTF
many,TRBJ2-7,TRBV4-2,.,TGTGCCAGCAGCCAAGATCCCGGCCTCGACTACGAGCAGTACTTC,CASSQDPGLDYEQYF
.,TRBJ1-2,TRBV6-1,TRBD1,TGTGCCAGCAGCGGGATAAAAGGGACAGGGGGTCATGGCTACACCTTC,CASSGIKGTGGHGYTF
.,TRBJ1-5,TRBV11-2,.,TGTGCCAGCAGCCAGGACAGAAATCATCCCCAGCATTTT,CASSQDRNHPQHF
many,TRBJ1-2,TRBV6-5,TRBD1,TGTGCCAGCAGGGTACAGGGGTTCGATGGCTACACCTTC,CASRVQGFDGYTF
many,TRBJ1-5,TRBV29-1,TRBD1,TGCAGCGTGGTCCGGGACAGGGTTAGTCAGCCCCAGCATTTT,CSVVRDRVSQPQHF
.,TRBJ2-7,TRBV5-1,.,TGCGCCAGCAGCAAAGGACACTCTCATGGCTTCTACGAGCAGTACTTC,CASSKGHSHGFYEQYF
many,TRBJ1-6,TRBV2,.,TGTGCCAGCAGAAGTAGATCCTATAATTCACCCCTCCACTTT,CASRSRSYNSPLHF
once,TRBJ2-1,TRBV14,.,TGTGCCAGCAGCCAAGGCGCGTCTAAGAATGAGCAGTTCTTC,CASSQGASKNEQFF
.,TRBJ2-5,TRBV30,.,TGTGCCTGGAGCCGTCGCCAAGAGACCCAGTACTTC,CAWSRRQETQYF
.,TRBJ1-1,TRBV5-1,.,TGCGCCAGCAGCTTGGCCCGGGGGAGGGCTTTCTTT,CASSLARGRAFF
many,TRBJ2-2,TRBV9,TRBD2,TGTGCCAGCAGCGTATGGGGGACTAGCGGGAGGGGAATCACCGGGGAGCTGTTTTTT,CASSVWGTSGRGITGELFF
few,TRBJ1-1,TRBV10-3,.,TGTGCCATCAGTGAGTTTAACTCCGCTCAAGCTTTCTTT,CAISEFNSAQAFF
many,TRBJ2-7,TRBV5-1,.,TGCGCCAGCAGCTTGGGCTCGGACTCCTACGAGCAGTACTTC,CASSLGSDSYEQYF
.,TRBJ1-4,TRBV5-1,.,.,CASSWGPKRPGRKNCFF
many,TRBJ2-7,TRBV20-1,TRBD1,TGCAGTGCTAGAGATCGGCGACAGGGGGCGGGTGAGCAGTACTTC,CSARDRRQGAGEQYF
.,TRBJ1-1,TRBV7-2,.,TGTGCCAGCAGAGAACCCGGGACTAGCGGGACGAACACTGAAGCTTTCTTT,CASREPGTSGTNTEAFF
many,TRBJ1-5,TRBV28,TRBD1,TGTGCCAGAACAGGGGGCAAGGGCAATCAGCCCCAGCATTTT,CARTGGKGNQPQHF
few,TRBJ2-7,TRBV27,TRBD1,TGTGCCAGCAGGTGGAGGACAGGGGACTACGAGCAGTACTTC,CASRWRTGDYEQYF
.,TRBJ1-6,TRBV7-6,.,TGTGCCAGCAGCTTTGGAGGGACCCTAATGTCACCCCTCCACTTT,CASSFGGTLMSPLHF
.,TRBJ1-4,TRBV5-1,.,TGCGCCAGCCGGTTGAGTGGAGGGGAACTGTTTTTT,CASRLSGGELFF
few,TRBJ1-6,TRBV10-2,.,TGCGCCAGCAGTCAGACGCCGGGCTATAATTCACCCCTCCACTTT,CASSQTPGYNSPLHF
many,TRBJ2-3,TRBV20-1,TRBD2,TGCAGTGCTGGGACTAGCGGGAGGGCCTCGCAGTATTTT,CSAGTSGRASQYF